A selection of T cell receptor beta chains follows, all from one sample in a study of blood T cell repertoires in COVID-19. The repertoire was sequenced with immunoSEQ multiplex PCR; TCRdb's copy has only in-frame clones and lacks some. The table records about 200,000 clones, over 80% of them present only once. Sequenced sample: PBMCs or T cells enriched from blood (not recorded which). The receptors here all came from a man younger than 40 who had recovered from COVID-19. Both conserved end residues are part of each CDR3. The order of the fields is J gene, CDR3 length, V gene, CDR3 protein.

j_gene: TRBJ2-3; len: 15; v_gene: TRBV3-1/TRBV3-2; CDR3aa: CASSSTGLGTDTQYF
j_gene: TRBJ1-3; len: 17; v_gene: TRBV2; CDR3aa: CASSEEFSPILRNTIYF
j_gene: TRBJ2-5; len: 15; v_gene: TRBV7-9; CDR3aa: CASSLSTGGVETQYF
j_gene: TRBJ1-5; len: 14; v_gene: TRBV5-1; CDR3aa: CASSSGQGSQPQHF
j_gene: TRBJ2-1; len: 17; v_gene: TRBV4-2; CDR3aa: CASSQNLAPGGQGEQFF
j_gene: TRBJ2-7; len: 15; v_gene: TRBV9; CDR3aa: CASSASGQGSNEQYF
j_gene: TRBJ2-1; len: 13; v_gene: TRBV12-3/TRBV12-4; CDR3aa: CASSLAGFSEQFF
j_gene: TRBJ1-6; len: 14; v_gene: TRBV5-6; CDR3aa: CASSLIGEGSPLHF
j_gene: TRBJ2-7; len: 15; v_gene: TRBV4-1; CDR3aa: CASSQDSSGLYEQYF
j_gene: TRBJ1-1; len: 14; v_gene: TRBV11-2; CDR3aa: CASSLAGGFTEAFF
j_gene: TRBJ2-7; len: 16; v_gene: TRBV19; CDR3aa: CASSAITSGSSYEQYF
j_gene: TRBJ2-5; len: 13; v_gene: TRBV7-2; CDR3aa: CASSPRTGGGQYF
j_gene: TRBJ2-5; len: 15; v_gene: TRBV19; CDR3aa: CASSIFRGQGETQYF
j_gene: TRBJ2-7; len: 14; v_gene: TRBV4-1; CDR3aa: CASSQDPGSYEQYF
j_gene: TRBJ2-3; len: 14; v_gene: TRBV29-1; CDR3aa: CSVGGGYDTDTQYF
j_gene: TRBJ1-2; len: 12; v_gene: TRBV4-2; CDR3aa: CASSQDRYGYTF
j_gene: TRBJ2-1; len: 17; v_gene: TRBV28; CDR3aa: CASSPRFWARGHNEQFF
j_gene: TRBJ2-7; len: 15; v_gene: TRBV20-1; CDR3aa: CSASSRTGASYEQYF
j_gene: TRBJ2-1; len: 16; v_gene: TRBV3-1/TRBV3-2; CDR3aa: CASSLLAGGQYNEQFF
j_gene: TRBJ2-5; len: 11; v_gene: TRBV5-1; CDR3aa: CASSFGETQYF
j_gene: TRBJ2-3; len: 11; v_gene: TRBV4-1; CDR3aa: CASSLTDTQYF
j_gene: TRBJ2-2; len: 15; v_gene: TRBV24-1; CDR3aa: CATSDLAGDTGELFF
j_gene: TRBJ1-1; len: 15; v_gene: TRBV7-9; CDR3aa: CASSKGDRVNTEAFF
j_gene: TRBJ2-3; len: 16; v_gene: TRBV11-2; CDR3aa: CASSLLSGLGSDTQYF
j_gene: TRBJ1-6; len: 16; v_gene: TRBV13; CDR3aa: CASSLGLAGADSPLHF
j_gene: TRBJ2-4; len: 14; v_gene: TRBV9; CDR3aa: CASSVQPSGNIQYF
j_gene: TRBJ2-7; len: 16; v_gene: TRBV21-1; CDR3aa: CASSKGDSGSSYEQYF
j_gene: TRBJ2-7; len: 12; v_gene: TRBV12-3/TRBV12-4; CDR3aa: CASKRGGYEQYF
j_gene: TRBJ1-5; len: 15; v_gene: TRBV30; CDR3aa: CAWTNPDSGNQPQHF
j_gene: TRBJ2-7; len: 14; v_gene: TRBV29-1; CDR3aa: CSVERAGGAYEQYF
j_gene: TRBJ1-1; len: 14; v_gene: TRBV2; CDR3aa: CASRDTPMNTEAFF
j_gene: TRBJ2-7; len: 14; v_gene: TRBV29-1; CDR3aa: CSVMSGTSITEQYF